This T cell receptor beta chain was obtained from a study of PD-1 blockade in classical Hodgkin lymphoma. Points from the study as a whole: With respect to the repertoire differences, their causes, possibly disease activity or prior therapy, remain undefined. TCR diversity at baseline was reported to be reduced in newly diagnosed patients relative to healthy donors.

This clone was recorded once. Its target is not known. Clones were read by immunoSEQ multiplex PCR, and TCRdb kept only the in-frame ones, dropping some. In the table there are nearly 100,000 clones, approximately 83% of which are singletons. Following autologous stem cell transplantation, relapse occurred in every patient, and exposure to brentuximab vedotin varied. The V gene's germline CDR1 is LNHDA and CDR2 SQIVND (reference sequence). The CDR3 is made up of 16 amino acids. V trimming: 5 bases; J trimming: 9 bases; junction bases outside the gene matches: 16. This sample comprised peripheral blood mononuclear cells (PBMCs), obtained at baseline. The genes are TRBV19 and TRBJ1-5; 7 positions agree with TRBD1. The TCR comes from a human donor with classical Hodgkin lymphoma. The CDR3 DNA reads as TGTGCCAGTAGTCCCCTCGACAGGGTCGACAGTGTGCCCCAGCATTTT. Translation gives CASSPLDRVDSVPQHF.